This TCR beta chain was obtained from a study of radiotherapy plus CTLA-4 blockade in lung cancer. The method was immunoSEQ multiplex PCR; TCRdb's version includes in-frame clones alone and lacks a portion of them. The data contain over 60,000 clones, around 87% of them singletons. CDR3 length equals 13 residues. The germline V and J ends were trimmed by 6 bases and 0 bases, with 7 bases remaining between them. The germline V gene encodes CDR1 MGHRA and CDR2 YSYEKL. The TCR originated in a human donor with non-small cell lung cancer that progressed on radiotherapy plus ipilimumab. The rearrangement joins TRBV4-1 to TRBJ2-3; the D is unclear. Sequencing was performed on peripheral blood, taken from a patient treated with radiotherapy plus ipilimumab. CDR3 sequence: CASREGSTDTQYF. The CDR3, as DNA: TGCGCCAGCAGAGAAGGCAGCACAGATACGCAGTATTTT.